The source of this T cell receptor (beta chain) is a study of blood T cells in healthy people across ages. Together with a sample-barcoded 5' primer, a J-beta primer mix was included in a second PCR lasting about 7 to 11 cycles. One entry per CDR3 protein, called by TCRdb with MiXCR from the 5' RACE reads. The repertoire has more than 550,000 distinct CDR3 sequences, about 20% of them found once; the top ten carry around 21%. The sample consisted of blood. This sequence was found in a man in his sixties or seventies in good health.

CDR3 sequence (DNA): TGCAGCATCGGCGAGAACACCGGGGAGCTGTTTTTT. Its protein product is CSIGENTGELFF. V and J are TRBV29-1 and TRBJ2-2; no definite D call. CDR3 size: 12 residues. V lost 8 bases and J 1 base, leaving 8 bases between the germline ends. Germline loops: CDR1 SQVTM, CDR2 ANQGSEA.